Listed below are T cell receptor beta chains from one sample, sequenced in a study of T cell changes during pregnancy in multiple sclerosis. Assay: immunoSEQ multiplex PCR; the TCRdb copy retains only in-frame clones and omits some. The table has 60,000 to 70,000 clones, 91% seen once; the top ten hold 1% to 1.5%. This sample comprised peripheral blood, obtained after pregnancy. The receptors originated from a female donor in good health, enrolled as a control in a pregnancy study. CDR3s include the opening cysteine and the closing phenylalanine or tryptophan. A D gene is named only where the DNA matches it firmly. Clone size is stated in some rows and not others, as once, few, many or a class when expanded.

TRBV7-2,NA,NA,TRBJ1-2,TGTGCCAGCAGCGAATGGGGACTGAACGAGGGGGGCTACACCTTC,CASSEWGLNEGGYTF
TRBV7-8,TRBD1,NA,TRBJ1-1,TGTGCCAGCAGAAAACCCAGGGGGCCCGGCACTGAAGCTTTCTTT,CASRKPRGPGTEAFF
TRBV7-8,TRBD1,NA,TRBJ2-3,TGTGCCAGCAGCTCAATCCGACAGGGAAAGTGGGATACGCAGTATTTT,CASSSIRQGKWDTQYF
TRBV5-6,NA,once,TRBJ2-7,TGTGCCAGCAGCTTGGCCGAGAGCCGGGTCTACGAGCAGTACTTC,CASSLAESRVYEQYF
TRBV2,NA,NA,TRBJ1-3,TGTGCCACCCGAGAGGGGGAAAACACCATATATTTT,CATREGENTIYF
TRBV7-2,NA,NA,TRBJ1-1,TGTGCCAGCAGCTTAGCCGGGTCTCCGAACACTGAAGCTTTCTTT,CASSLAGSPNTEAFF
TRBV4-2,TRBD1,NA,TRBJ1-5,TGTGCCAGCAGCCATCCCGGACAGGGGGATAGCAATCAGCCCCAGCATTTT,CASSHPGQGDSNQPQHF
TRBV20-1,TRBD1,NA,TRBJ1-2,TGCAGTGTCATGATGGACAGGGCAATCTTC,CSVMMDRAIF
TRBV29-1,TRBD1,NA,TRBJ1-2,TGCAGCCTACTGGACAGGGGCTATGGCTACACCTTC,CSLLDRGYGYTF
TRBV14,TRBD1,NA,TRBJ2-5,TGTGCCAGCAGCCAATTGGACAGGGGGAAGACCCAGTACTTC,CASSQLDRGKTQYF
TRBV2,NA,once,TRBJ2-1,TGTGCCAGCAGTGCTGCAGGGGGGCCCTACAATGAGCAGTTCTTC,CASSAAGGPYNEQFF
TRBV9,TRBD2,NA,TRBJ2-1,TGTGCCAGCAGTCCTACTAGCGGGGGGGTCCATGAGCAGTTCTTC,CASSPTSGGVHEQFF
TRBV6-4,NA,NA,TRBJ1-1,TGTGCCAGCAGTGCAGGGGTGAACACTGAAGCTTTCTTT,CASSAGVNTEAFF
TRBV27,NA,NA,TRBJ1-5,TGTGCCAGCAGTTTAGGGGGGGGGAGCAATCAGCCCCAGCATTTT,CASSLGGGSNQPQHF
TRBV25-1,NA,NA,TRBJ2-7,TGTGCCAGCAGTCGAGGGGGGGGAGACGAGCAGTACTTC,CASSRGGGDEQYF
TRBV5-6,NA,NA,TRBJ1-6,TGTGCCAGCAGCATAACAGGGCGGGATTCACCCCTCCACTTT,CASSITGRDSPLHF
TRBV27,TRBD1,NA,TRBJ2-7,TGTGCCAGCAGTTTAAGGGGTACAGGGGTATATGAAGACGAGCAGTACTTC,CASSLRGTGVYEDEQYF
TRBV4-1,NA,NA,TRBJ1-4,TGCGCCAGCAGCCAAGGAGGGTTGGAAAAACTGTTTTTT,CASSQGGLEKLFF
TRBV4-3,NA,NA,TRBJ2-1,TGCGCCAGCAGCCAAGATCGAGGGACACTCAATGAGCAGTTCTTC,CASSQDRGTLNEQFF
TRBV7-9,TRBD1,once,TRBJ1-5,TGTGCCAGCAGCGGGGGACAGGGGTCATTTCGTCAGCCCCAGCATTTT,CASSGGQGSFRQPQHF
TRBV11-3,NA,NA,TRBJ2-6,TGTGCCAGCAGCTCCCTCTTATTACACTCTGGGGCCAACGTCCTGACTTTC,CASSSLLLHSGANVLTF
TRBV27,TRBD2,NA,TRBJ2-7,TGTGCCAGCAGTTTCGGGCTAGCGGGGGCGAACTACGAGCAGTACTTC,CASSFGLAGANYEQYF
TRBV12-5,TRBD1,NA,TRBJ1-2,TGTGCTAGTGCCGGGGACAGGGGAGACTATGGCTACACCTTC,CASAGDRGDYGYTF
TRBV7-8,NA,NA,TRBJ2-7,TGTGCCAGCAGCTTAGACAGGGCCCACTACGAGCAGTACTTC,CASSLDRAHYEQYF
TRBV7-9,NA,NA,TRBJ2-1,TGTGCCAGCAGCTCCCGGGAATATCAGTATGAGCAGTTCTTC,CASSSREYQYEQFF
TRBV7-8,TRBD2,NA,TRBJ2-4,TGTGCCAGCAGCTTAGCGGGCAGGGAGGGCATTCAGTACTTC,CASSLAGREGIQYF
TRBV5-1,NA,NA,TRBJ2-2,TGCGCCAGCAGTCGGGGGGCCCAGGGCGGGGAGCTGTTTTTT,CASSRGAQGGELFF
TRBV7-3,NA,NA,TRBJ2-5,TGTGCCAGCAGCCCGGGGACTGGGGATCCCCAGTACTTC,CASSPGTGDPQYF
TRBV9,NA,NA,TRBJ2-7,TGTGCCAGCAGCGTAGCAACGGGGGTCCCGGGGGAGCAGTACTTC,CASSVATGVPGEQYF
TRBV27,NA,once,TRBJ1-5,TGTGCCAGCAGCGCAGGGATTAGCAATCAGCCCCAGCATTTT,CASSAGISNQPQHF
TRBV5-1,NA,NA,TRBJ2-1,TGCGCCAGCAACTTAGTAGGACACCTAGTAAACAATGAGCAGTTCTTC,CASNLVGHLVNNEQFF
TRBV7-9,TRBD1,once,TRBJ1-4,TGTGCCAGCAGCTTAGTTGGGACAGGGGATGAAAAACTGTTTTTT,CASSLVGTGDEKLFF
TRBV19,TRBD1,NA,TRBJ1-2,TGTGCCAGTAGTGCCGGGACAGGGGGTGGCTACACCTTC,CASSAGTGGGYTF
TRBV4-3,NA,NA,TRBJ1-6,TGCGCCAGCAGTACCGGAGGTAATTCACCCCTCCACTTT,CASSTGGNSPLHF
TRBV9,NA,NA,TRBJ2-7,TGTGCCAGCAGCCCGGGGTCAGGGGGGACCTACGAGCAGTACTTC,CASSPGSGGTYEQYF
TRBV5-1,TRBD1,once,TRBJ2-5,TGCGCCAGCAGCTTGGTGGGCACGGACAGGGGGGAGACCCAGTACTTC,CASSLVGTDRGETQYF
TRBV10-3,TRBD1,NA,TRBJ1-1,TGTGCCATCAGTAGGGACAGCAACACTGAAGCTTTCTTT,CAISRDSNTEAFF
TRBV5-1,NA,NA,TRBJ1-6,TGCGCCAGCAGCTTGGACAGGGCCCGCTCCTATAATTCACCCCTCCACTTT,CASSLDRARSYNSPLHF
TRBV6-4,TRBD1,NA,TRBJ2-3,TGTGCCAGTAAAACAGGGGATCCAGATACGCAGTATTTT,CASKTGDPDTQYF
TRBV7-2,NA,few,TRBJ1-1,TGTGCCAGCAGCTTTCAGGGGAGAACTGAAGCTTTCTTT,CASSFQGRTEAFF
TRBV2,NA,NA,TRBJ2-6,TGTGCCAGCAGTGAAAAAGGAGGAACCGGGGCCAACGTCCTGACTTTC,CASSEKGGTGANVLTF
TRBV6-1,NA,NA,TRBJ1-5,TGTGCCAGCAAGGGGGATCAGCCCCAGCATTTT,CASKGDQPQHF
TRBV23-1,TRBD1,NA,TRBJ1-1,TGCGCCAGCAGTCAATCCCCCGGGACAGGGTATATCACTGAAGCTTTCTTT,CASSQSPGTGYITEAFF
TRBV10-3,TRBD1,NA,TRBJ1-3,TGTGCCATCAGCCCCGACAGGGGAGGAAACACCATATATTTT,CAISPDRGGNTIYF
TRBV29-1,NA,NA,TRBJ1-1,TGCAGCGTTGAAGACAGGGGCCGAAGACCTGAAGCTTTCTTT,CSVEDRGRRPEAFF
TRBV5-4,NA,NA,TRBJ2-7,TGTGCCAGCACCCAAGAGCCGCTCTACGAGCAGTACTTC,CASTQEPLYEQYF
TRBV5-6,TRBD1,NA,TRBJ1-1,TGTGCCAGCAGCTTGAAGGGTGACAGGGCCGTGAACACTGAAGCTTTCTTT,CASSLKGDRAVNTEAFF
TRBV30,TRBD1,NA,TRBJ2-1,TGTGCCTGGAGCCTGAACAGGGGCTCCTACAATGAGCAGTTCTTC,CAWSLNRGSYNEQFF
TRBV5-6,TRBD1,NA,TRBJ1-1,TGTGCCAGCAGCTTGGACACAGGGGAGCACACTGAAGCTTTCTTT,CASSLDTGEHTEAFF
TRBV4-1,NA,NA,TRBJ1-6,TGCGCCAGCAGCCAAGATGGGACATTCGGGACTAATTCACCCCTCCACTTT,CASSQDGTFGTNSPLHF
TRBV11-3,NA,NA,TRBJ1-2,TGTGCCAGCAGCCTCCGGGGGGACGGCTACACCTTC,CASSLRGDGYTF
TRBV29-1,TRBD1,NA,TRBJ2-3,TGCAGCGCCACTACCCGACAGGGAAGGGGCACAGATACGCAGTATTTT,CSATTRQGRGTDTQYF
TRBV30,NA,NA,TRBJ2-7,TGTGCCTGGAGTGTAGGAGGGAGCTCCTACGAGCAGTACTTC,CAWSVGGSSYEQYF
TRBV7-2,NA,NA,TRBJ2-1,TGTGCCAGCCGAAAACTGGGGGGAAATGAGCAGTTCTTC,CASRKLGGNEQFF
TRBV7-3,NA,once,TRBJ2-7,TGTGCCAGCAGCTTAACTGGGACACAATCCTACGAGCAGTACTTC,CASSLTGTQSYEQYF
TRBV9,TRBD1,once,TRBJ2-1,TGTGCCAGCAGCGTGCGACAGGGCCATGAGCAGTTCTTC,CASSVRQGHEQFF
TRBV5-1,NA,NA,TRBJ2-7,TGCGCCAGCAGCTTGGAGGGTCTGGGGGGTGGTGTCTACGAGCAGTACTTC,CASSLEGLGGGVYEQYF
TRBV7-2,NA,NA,TRBJ1-2,TGTGCCAGCAGCAGTACGGGGTCGATGGGCTACACCTTC,CASSSTGSMGYTF